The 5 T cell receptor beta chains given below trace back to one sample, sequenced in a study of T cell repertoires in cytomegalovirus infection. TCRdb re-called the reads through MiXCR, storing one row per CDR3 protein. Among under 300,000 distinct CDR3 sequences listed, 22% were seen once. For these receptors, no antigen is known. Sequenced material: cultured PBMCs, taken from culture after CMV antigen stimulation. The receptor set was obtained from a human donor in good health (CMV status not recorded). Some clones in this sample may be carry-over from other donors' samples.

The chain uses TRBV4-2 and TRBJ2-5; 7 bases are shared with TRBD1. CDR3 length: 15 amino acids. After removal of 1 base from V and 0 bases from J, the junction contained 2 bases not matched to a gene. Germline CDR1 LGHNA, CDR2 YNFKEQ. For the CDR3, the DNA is TGTGCCAGCAGCCAAGGGGGACAGTACCAAGAGACCCAGTACTTC. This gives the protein CASSQGGQYQETQYF.

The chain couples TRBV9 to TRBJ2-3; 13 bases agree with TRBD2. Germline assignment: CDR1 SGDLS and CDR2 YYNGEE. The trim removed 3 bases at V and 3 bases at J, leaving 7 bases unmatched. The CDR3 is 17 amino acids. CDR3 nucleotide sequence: TGTGCCAGCAGCGGGGAGGGGACTAGCGGGAAGACAGATACGCAGTATTTT. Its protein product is CASSGEGTSGKTDTQYF.

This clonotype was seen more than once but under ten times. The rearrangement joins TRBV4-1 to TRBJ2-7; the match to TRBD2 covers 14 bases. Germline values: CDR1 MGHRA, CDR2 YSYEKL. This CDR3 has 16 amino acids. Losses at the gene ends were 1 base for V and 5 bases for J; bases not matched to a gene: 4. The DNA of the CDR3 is TGCGCCAGCAGCCAAGCCCCGGGACTAGCGGGAGACGAGCAGTACTTC. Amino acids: CASSQAPGLAGDEQYF.

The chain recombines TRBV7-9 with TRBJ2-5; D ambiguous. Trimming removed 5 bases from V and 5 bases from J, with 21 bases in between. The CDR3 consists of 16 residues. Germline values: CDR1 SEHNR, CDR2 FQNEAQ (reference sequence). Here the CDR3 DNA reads TGTGCCAGCAGCCCTCCGTCATGGAGAGGCGAGGAGACCCAGTACTTC. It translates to CASSPPSWRGEETQYF. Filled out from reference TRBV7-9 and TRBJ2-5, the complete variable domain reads DTGVSQNPRHKITKRGQNVTFRCDPISEHNRLYWYRQTLGQGPEFLTYFQNEAQLEKSRLLSDRFSAERPKGSFSTLEIQRTEQGDSAMYLCASSPPSWRGEETQYFGPGTRLLVL.

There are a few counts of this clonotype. CDR3 in amino acids: CASSEWGVGEQYV. CDR3 in DNA: TGTGCCAGCAGTGAATGGGGGGTCGGCGAGCAGTACGTC. The chain carries TRBV2 and TRBJ2-7; possibly TRBD2 for D (6 bases). The CDR3 runs 13 residues. Germline CDR1 SNHLY, CDR2 FYNNEI. Trimming pared 2 bases from V and 6 bases from J, leaving 11 bases between.